The clone carrying this T cell receptor beta chain was seen just once. This sample is drawn from a study of shared clonotypes between healthy human individuals. J lost 12 bases, V lost 0 bases, and 8 bases had no gene match. The CDR3 extends over 15 amino acids. Germline lookup yields CDR1 LGHNA and CDR2 YSLEER. Unsorted PBMC DNA went through sequencing on ten immunoSEQ deep assay plates. Profiling relied on immunoSEQ multiplex PCR, and the TCRdb table lists in-frame clones only, not all of them. The sample lists about half a million clones, almost 80% occurring once. For unsorted samples, genomic DNA was extracted from tens of millions of PBMCs.

V gene TRBV4-3 combines with J gene TRBJ2-1; 10 bases fit TRBD2. Sequenced input: PBMCs. This receptor was obtained from a woman aged 40-49 years in good health. Some clones in this sample may be carry-over from other donors' samples. The CDR3 reads CASSQDGLAGDRQFF. CDR3 DNA sequence: TGCGCCAGCAGCCAAGATGGGCTAGCGGGAGATAGGCAGTTCTTC.